A selection of T cell receptor beta chains follows, all from one sample in a study of cytomegalovirus exposure and HLA in healthy donors. Here immunoSEQ multiplex PCR was the method, and the copy in TCRdb shows in-frame clones only, minus some. This table holds about 120,000 clones, about three quarters found once. The material sequenced was PBMCs. The origin of the receptors is a middle-aged woman in good health and CMV-seropositive. Both conserved end residues are trimmed from each CDR3.

j_call: TRBJ2-3; v_call: TRBV5-4; cdr3_length: 14; cdr3_aa: ASSPGLAGGTDTQY
j_call: TRBJ1-1; v_call: TRBV5-6; cdr3_length: 11; cdr3_aa: ASSLGGVTEAF
j_call: TRBJ2-3; v_call: TRBV27; cdr3_length: 12; cdr3_aa: ASSLWGGTDTQY
j_call: TRBJ2-7; v_call: TRBV18; cdr3_length: 13; cdr3_aa: ASSPLRAETYEQY
j_call: TRBJ2-7; v_call: TRBV5-5; cdr3_length: 10; cdr3_aa: ASSLVGAEQY
j_call: TRBJ1-2; v_call: TRBV29-1; cdr3_length: 9; cdr3_aa: STTNNYGYT
j_call: TRBJ1-4; v_call: TRBV2; cdr3_length: 12; cdr3_aa: ASRDRTGSEKLF
j_call: TRBJ2-7; v_call: TRBV7-8; cdr3_length: 13; cdr3_aa: ASSSRQGVIYEQY
j_call: TRBJ2-2; v_call: TRBV13; cdr3_length: 14; cdr3_aa: ASSLSGWGGTGELF
j_call: TRBJ2-5; v_call: TRBV9; cdr3_length: 12; cdr3_aa: ASSPRGAGETQY
j_call: TRBJ2-5; v_call: TRBV6-1; cdr3_length: 12; cdr3_aa: ASSSRGGQETQY
j_call: TRBJ1-2; v_call: TRBV15; cdr3_length: 15; cdr3_aa: ATSGPPRDRGRDGYT
j_call: TRBJ1-1; v_call: TRBV7-3; cdr3_length: 12; cdr3_aa: ASSSVGANTEAF
j_call: TRBJ1-5; v_call: TRBV6-1; cdr3_length: 12; cdr3_aa: ASSPESSNQPQH
j_call: TRBJ1-2; v_call: TRBV7-9; cdr3_length: 12; cdr3_aa: ASRQSGGGYGYT
j_call: TRBJ2-5; v_call: TRBV6-5; cdr3_length: 13; cdr3_aa: ASNPLAGPPETQY
j_call: TRBJ1-1; v_call: TRBV4-1; cdr3_length: 12; cdr3_aa: ASSPDQRVTEAF
j_call: TRBJ2-2; v_call: TRBV15; cdr3_length: 12; cdr3_aa: ATSRDSNTGELF
j_call: TRBJ2-1; v_call: TRBV9; cdr3_length: 13; cdr3_aa: ASSGIAGGSGEQF
j_call: TRBJ1-4; v_call: TRBV27; cdr3_length: 15; cdr3_aa: ASSLRGQGVTNEKLF
j_call: TRBJ1-1; v_call: TRBV10-3; cdr3_length: 13; cdr3_aa: AISESRTVNTEAF
j_call: TRBJ2-1; v_call: TRBV7-9; cdr3_length: 14; cdr3_aa: ASTRTGTSGYNEQF
j_call: TRBJ2-7; v_call: TRBV30; cdr3_length: 9; cdr3_aa: AWSAGGPQY
j_call: TRBJ1-2; v_call: TRBV7-9; cdr3_length: 12; cdr3_aa: ASSTLQGTNGYT
j_call: TRBJ1-1; v_call: TRBV11-3; cdr3_length: 13; cdr3_aa: ASSSYRRWNTEAF
j_call: TRBJ1-2; v_call: TRBV7-8; cdr3_length: 12; cdr3_aa: ASSPRTAAYGYT
j_call: TRBJ2-1; v_call: TRBV28; cdr3_length: 12; cdr3_aa: ASSRGGASNEQF
j_call: TRBJ1-4; v_call: TRBV5-1; cdr3_length: 13; cdr3_aa: ASSYFRDSNEKLF
j_call: TRBJ2-1; v_call: TRBV5-5; cdr3_length: 12; cdr3_aa: ASSIAGGPGEQF
j_call: TRBJ2-5; v_call: TRBV20-1; cdr3_length: 9; cdr3_aa: SATSWETQY
j_call: TRBJ2-2; v_call: TRBV30; cdr3_length: 16; cdr3_aa: AWKGLAGGPTQTGELF
j_call: TRBJ1-2; v_call: TRBV6-5; cdr3_length: 12; cdr3_aa: ASSYFTGDYGYT
j_call: TRBJ2-2; v_call: TRBV9; cdr3_length: 14; cdr3_aa: ASSVAGIFNTGELF
j_call: TRBJ2-2; v_call: TRBV7-9; cdr3_length: 16; cdr3_aa: ASSLSGYWAAGTGELF
j_call: TRBJ1-4; v_call: TRBV6-1; cdr3_length: 12; cdr3_aa: AIDSGGTNEKLF
j_call: TRBJ1-1; v_call: TRBV7-9; cdr3_length: 11; cdr3_aa: ASSRPGGTEAF
j_call: TRBJ1-5; v_call: TRBV10-2; cdr3_length: 12; cdr3_aa: ASSESSSNQPQH
j_call: TRBJ2-3; v_call: TRBV7-9; cdr3_length: 15; cdr3_aa: ASSLGTSGGRTDTQY
j_call: TRBJ2-6; v_call: TRBV27; cdr3_length: 13; cdr3_aa: ASSYRGSGANVLT
j_call: TRBJ1-3; v_call: TRBV6-1; cdr3_length: 13; cdr3_aa: ASSRDGSSGNTIY
j_call: TRBJ2-7; v_call: TRBV6-5; cdr3_length: 12; cdr3_aa: ASRQGQIRHEQY
j_call: TRBJ1-5; v_call: TRBV6-1; cdr3_length: 13; cdr3_aa: AIEGWGGLGSAQH
j_call: TRBJ2-2; v_call: TRBV12-5; cdr3_length: 14; cdr3_aa: ASGSTGTGMPGELF
j_call: TRBJ2-5; v_call: TRBV6-5; cdr3_length: 12; cdr3_aa: ASRKTGVKETQY
j_call: TRBJ1-2; v_call: TRBV19; cdr3_length: 14; cdr3_aa: ASSRGGSTGNYGYT
j_call: TRBJ1-1; v_call: TRBV2; cdr3_length: 12; cdr3_aa: ASTPQGQGTEAF
j_call: TRBJ1-2; v_call: TRBV5-1; cdr3_length: 12; cdr3_aa: ASSLGSGGSSYT
j_call: TRBJ1-2; v_call: TRBV7-9; cdr3_length: 11; cdr3_aa: ASSFPDRYGYT
j_call: TRBJ2-5; v_call: TRBV29-1; cdr3_length: 11; cdr3_aa: SVDDRVGKTQY
j_call: TRBJ2-1; v_call: TRBV6-1; cdr3_length: 9; cdr3_aa: ASTGPIRQF
j_call: TRBJ2-2; v_call: TRBV6-4; cdr3_length: 12; cdr3_aa: ASSPTSDTGELF
j_call: TRBJ1-2; v_call: TRBV27; cdr3_length: 11; cdr3_aa: ASSLRWTDGYT
j_call: TRBJ1-6; v_call: TRBV5-1; cdr3_length: 11; cdr3_aa: ASTRELGSPLH
j_call: TRBJ1-4; v_call: TRBV11-2; cdr3_length: 14; cdr3_aa: ASSFSLAVGNEKLF
j_call: TRBJ1-3; v_call: TRBV18; cdr3_length: 13; cdr3_aa: ASSSYQGAGNTIY
j_call: TRBJ1-6; v_call: TRBV2; cdr3_length: 12; cdr3_aa: ASKPGLSNSPLH
j_call: TRBJ1-2; v_call: TRBV29-1; cdr3_length: 10; cdr3_aa: SGEDMSYGYT
j_call: TRBJ1-1; v_call: TRBV5-1; cdr3_length: 11; cdr3_aa: ASSMALNTEAF
j_call: TRBJ1-1; v_call: TRBV25-1; cdr3_length: 11; cdr3_aa: ASSEGEGGQAF
j_call: TRBJ2-7; v_call: TRBV4-1; cdr3_length: 16; cdr3_aa: ASSQVRPGQPSSYEQY